This TCR beta chain was obtained from a study of T-cell reconstitution after alpha-beta-depleted transplantation in children. Whole-study results and caveats: After one year, T-cell counts and TCRbeta diversity mostly came from new T cells. Surviving recipient T cells and intrathymic progenitors accounted for some patients' high TCRbeta diversity at day 60. Expanded clones from the graft, numbering several hundred, reportedly supplied alpha-beta T cells about two months after transplant.

CDR3 length: 15 amino acids. CDR1 is SGHRS, CDR2 YFSETQ, per germline. V was clipped by 0 bases and J by 3 bases, with 10 bases between them. About this clonotype: Its antigen is not known.

Unique molecular identifiers were incorporated when the TCRbeta library was constructed. TCRdb re-called the PCR reads through MiXCR, storing one row per CDR3 protein. The sample has some 310,000 distinct CDR3 sequences; approximately 20% are singletons. The receptor was derived from a male patient aged 5 to 17 who had a stem cell transplant for acute lymphoblastic leukemia, so the T cells may come from the graft donor. The V call is TRBV5-1, the J call TRBJ1-5; D is unclear. Sequencing used PBMCs, mostly from graft donor cells, obtained 180 days after TCRalphabeta/CD19-depleted stem cell transplant. The CDR3 protein is CASSLVSGPNQPQHF. CDR3 bases: TGCGCCAGCAGCTTGGTGTCAGGCCCCAATCAGCCCCAGCATTTT.